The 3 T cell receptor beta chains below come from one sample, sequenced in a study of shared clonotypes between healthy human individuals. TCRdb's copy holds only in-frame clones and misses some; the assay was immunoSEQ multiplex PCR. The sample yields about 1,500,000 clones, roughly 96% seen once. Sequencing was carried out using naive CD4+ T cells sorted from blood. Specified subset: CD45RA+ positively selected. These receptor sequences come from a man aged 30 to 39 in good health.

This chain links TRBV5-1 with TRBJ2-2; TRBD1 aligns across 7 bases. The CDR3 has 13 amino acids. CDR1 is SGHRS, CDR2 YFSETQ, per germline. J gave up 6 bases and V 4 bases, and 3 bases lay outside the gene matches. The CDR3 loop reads CASSEQGSGELFF. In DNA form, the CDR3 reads TGCGCCAGCAGCGAACAGGGGTCCGGGGAGCTGTTTTTT.

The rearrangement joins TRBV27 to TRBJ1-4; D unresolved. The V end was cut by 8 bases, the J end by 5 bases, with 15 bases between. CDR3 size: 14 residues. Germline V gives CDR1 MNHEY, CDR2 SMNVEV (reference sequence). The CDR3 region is CASGLGKQNEKLFF. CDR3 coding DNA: TGTGCCAGCGGCCTCGGGAAACAGAATGAAAAACTGTTTTTT.

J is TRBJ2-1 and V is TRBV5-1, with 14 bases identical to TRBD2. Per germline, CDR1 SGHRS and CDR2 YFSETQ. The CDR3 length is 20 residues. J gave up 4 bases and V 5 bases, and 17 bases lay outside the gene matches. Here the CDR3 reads CASSSPGTSGSPEIYNEQFF. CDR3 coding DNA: TGCGCCAGCAGTTCCCCCGGGACTAGCGGGAGTCCGGAAATTTACAATGAGCAGTTCTTC.